This T cell receptor beta chain stems from a study of identical twins. Study-wide results and limits: There was an excess of low generation probability in the out-of-frame alpha sequences that twins shared.

This clonotype was seen at least ten times. Antigen specificity is unknown. The authors used template switching to add a universal primer site and gave cDNA unique molecular identifiers. TCRdb itself ran the 5' RACE reads through MiXCR, one entry per CDR3 protein. The repertoire holds 550,000 to 700,000 distinct CDR3 sequences, with roughly 9.9% as singletons. The CDR3 contains 14 residues. Per germline, CDR1 SQVTM and CDR2 ANQGSEA. V was cut by 6 bases and J by 6 bases, with 19 bases left in between. Another study also made use of these data, one on yellow fever vaccine responses in identical twins.

V and J are TRBV29-1 and TRBJ2-3, with D possibly TRBD1 on 6 matching bases. This sequence was found in a woman aged 18-29 years in good health. Sequencing was done on a sample of PBMCs. CDR3 sequence: CSVGTGTPFDTQYF. In DNA, the CDR3 is TGCAGCGTGGGGACCGGGACACCATTTGATACGCAGTATTTT.